This record looks at one TCR beta chain sequence and its context. Measured with immunoSEQ multiplex PCR; TCRdb has only the in-frame clones, and not every one. The sample contains more than 900,000 clones, around 82% of which appear only once. This entry is derived from a study of shared clonotypes between healthy human individuals. The CDR3 covers 15 residues. Looked up from germline, CDR1 is SGHTA and CDR2 is FQGTGA. Trimming took 0 bases from V and 4 from J, leaving 10 bases between them. The chain couples TRBV7-3 to TRBJ2-1; maybe TRBD2 (6 bases). The sequencing sample was made of memory CD4+ T cells from PBMCs. This sample's subset: CD45RA-negative fraction. The TCR originated in a man aged 18 to 30 in good health. Some clones in this sample may be carry-over from other donors' samples. DNA for the CDR3: TGTGCCAGCAGCTTAACACCGACTAGTTACAATGAGCAGTTCTTC. Translating gives CASSLTPTSYNEQFF.